The rows below give T cell receptor beta chains drawn from one sample of a study of low-dose radiotherapy and immunotherapy resistance in tumors. A single record per CDR3 protein comes from TCRdb applying MiXCR to the reads. Of nearly 95,000 distinct CDR3 sequences in the sample, more than 8% were seen once. The specimen was PBMCs, collected before treatment. The receptors originated from a male donor with prostate cancer. Both conserved end residues are part of each CDR3. A D gene is named only where the DNA matches it firmly. Some rows mark clone size as missing; the rest say once, few, many or name a class of expanded clone.

j_call clone_size d_call v_call cdr3_aa cdr3_nt
TRBJ2-7 many TRBD1 TRBV18 CASSPPNPGQNYEQYF TGTGCCAGCTCACCACCTAATCCGGGACAGAACTACGAGCAGTACTTC
TRBJ1-3 many TRBD1 TRBV12-3/TRBV12-4 CASSMDRVNTIYF TGTGCCAGCAGCATGGACAGGGTCAACACCATATATTTT
TRBJ2-3 many . TRBV18 CAIDSRASDTQYF TGTGCCATTGACTCGCGCGCGTCAGATACGCAGTATTTT
TRBJ2-7 many . TRBV12-3/TRBV12-4 CASKQGPAEREQYF TGTGCCAGCAAGCAAGGGCCGGCGGAACGCGAGCAGTACTTC
TRBJ2-2 many . TRBV6-2/TRBV6-3 CASSKRTGELFF TGTGCCAGCAGTAAGCGGACCGGGGAGCTGTTTTTT
TRBJ2-7 many . TRBV2 CASSGRLSSYEQYF TGTGCCAGCAGTGGGAGACTGAGCTCCTACGAGCAGTACTTC
TRBJ1-6 many . TRBV28 CASSLSDHNSPLHF TGTGCCAGCAGTTTAAGTGACCATAACTCACCCCTCCACTTT
TRBJ2-5 many . TRBV4-3 CASSQDYPRETQYF TGCGCCAGCAGCCAAGATTACCCTCGAGAGACCCAGTACTTC
TRBJ1-5 many TRBD1 TRBV19 CASSGAGGSNQPQHF TGTGCCTCCTCAGGGGCAGGGGGCAGCAATCAGCCCCAGCATTTT
TRBJ2-5 many . TRBV7-9 CASSLVGDQETQYF TGTGCCAGCAGCCTGGTCGGGGACCAAGAGACCCAGTACTTC
TRBJ1-2 many . TRBV4-3 CASSQEGSGGHGYTF TGCGCCAGCAGCCAAGAGGGGAGCGGGGGGCACGGCTACACCTTC
TRBJ2-7 many . TRBV4-1 CASSQPGTGIYEQYF TGCGCCAGCAGCCAGCCTGGGACTGGGATCTACGAGCAGTACTTC
TRBJ2-3 many . TRBV29-1 CSAGGGQGVQYF TGCAGCGCCGGGGGGGGACAGGGTGTTCAGTATTTT
TRBJ2-4 many TRBD1 TRBV29-1 CSVDTGVTKNIQYF TGCAGCGTTGATACAGGGGTCACCAAAAACATTCAGTACTTC
TRBJ2-1 many . TRBV27 CASSLHGGNYNEQFF TGTGCCAGCAGTTTACATGGCGGGAACTACAATGAGCAGTTCTTC
TRBJ2-1 many TRBD1 TRBV7-2 CASSLEGTGFYNEQFF TGTGCCAGCAGCTTAGAGGGGACAGGGTTTTACAATGAGCAGTTCTTC
TRBJ2-1 many TRBD1 TRBV28 CASSGLGQGHNEQFF TGTGCCAGCAGTGGACTCGGACAGGGACACAATGAGCAGTTCTTC
TRBJ2-1 many TRBD2 TRBV7-3 CASSPPPSGRANEQFF TGTGCCAGCAGCCCACCCCCCAGCGGGAGGGCCAATGAGCAGTTCTTC
TRBJ1-4 many TRBD1 TRBV19 CASSSDRGLFEKLFF TGTGCCAGTAGTTCGGACAGGGGGCTTTTCGAAAAACTGTTTTTT
TRBJ2-7 many TRBD2 TRBV9 CASSVGGSGSWSEQYF TGTGCCAGCAGCGTAGGTGGTAGCGGGAGTTGGAGCGAGCAGTACTTC
TRBJ2-1 . TRBD2 TRBV19 CASSMGLAGYNEQFF TGTGCCAGTAGTATGGGACTAGCGGGCTACAATGAGCAGTTCTTC
TRBJ2-2 few . TRBV27 CASEDRNTGELFF TGTGCCAGCGAGGACAGGAACACCGGGGAGCTGTTTTTT
TRBJ1-1 many . TRBV27 CASSLNGLTEAFF TGTGCCAGCAGTCTGAACGGGCTCACTGAAGCTTTCTTT
TRBJ2-7 few TRBD2 TRBV18 CASSPPAGSSEQYF TGTGCCAGCTCACCCCCAGCGGGATCTTCCGAGCAGTACTTC
TRBJ2-1 many TRBD2 TRBV6-2/TRBV6-3 CASSTGRLERGPRQYNEQFF TGTGCCAGCTCTACCGGCCGTCTCGAGCGGGGTCCCAGACAGTACAATGAGCAGTTCTTC
TRBJ2-3 many TRBD2 TRBV5-4 CASSPAGGSTDTQYF TGTGCCAGCAGCCCCGCGGGAGGTAGCACAGATACGCAGTATTTT
TRBJ1-2 many . TRBV4-2 CASSQDRTEGVLGYTF TGTGCCAGCAGCCAAGATCGAACCGAGGGGGTCCTTGGCTACACCTTC
TRBJ1-1 . TRBD1 TRBV6-1 CASKRDRTEAFF TGTGCCAGCAAGAGGGACAGAACTGAAGCTTTCTTT
TRBJ2-1 few . TRBV13 CASSLLKDRQFF TGTGCCAGCAGCTTACTCAAGGACAGACAGTTCTTC
TRBJ2-2 many TRBD1 TRBV4-1 CASSPGQGRTGELFF TGCGCCAGCAGCCCGGGACAGGGGCGTACCGGGGAGCTGTTTTTT
TRBJ1-4 . . TRBV5-1 CASSLAPNVGEKLFF TGCGCCAGCAGCTTGGCGCCCAATGTTGGGGAAAAACTGTTTTTT
TRBJ2-1 many TRBD2 TRBV29-1 CSVDGRGSEQFF TGCAGCGTTGACGGGAGGGGTAGTGAGCAGTTCTTC
TRBJ2-2 many TRBD1 TRBV7-9 CASSRGTGGENTGELFF TGTGCCAGCAGCAGAGGGACAGGGGGCGAGAACACCGGGGAGCTGTTTTTT
TRBJ2-2 few TRBD1 TRBV12-3/TRBV12-4 CASSRYRQGAVAGELFF TGTGCCAGCAGTAGGTACAGACAGGGGGCGGTGGCCGGGGAGCTGTTTTTT
TRBJ2-7 many . TRBV7-8 CASSLQVTYEQYF TGTGCCAGCAGCCTACAGGTAACCTACGAGCAGTACTTC
TRBJ1-4 many TRBD1 TRBV7-9 CASSPGTGENEKLFF TGTGCCAGCAGCCCAGGGACAGGGGAAAATGAAAAACTGTTTTTT
TRBJ1-5 many . TRBV26 CASSSPGAGYQPQHF TGTGCCAGCAGTTCACCAGGTGCCGGATATCAGCCCCAGCATTTT
TRBJ1-2 many . TRBV5-1 CASSLEGGYTF TGCGCCAGCAGCTTGGAAGGTGGCTACACCTTC
TRBJ2-7 many . TRBV28 CASSSTGLANYEQYF TGTGCCAGCAGCTCTACGGGACTCGCGAACTACGAGCAGTACTTC
TRBJ2-1 many . TRBV28 CASSSRNEQFF TGTGCCAGCAGCTCGAGAAATGAGCAGTTCTTC
TRBJ2-2 many TRBD2 TRBV28 CASSLRTSGKPVGF TGTGCCAGCAGTTTACGGACTAGCGGGAAACCTGTAGGGTTC
TRBJ2-5 many . TRBV15 CATSRDLGETQYF TGTGCCACCAGCAGAGATCTGGGGGAGACCCAGTACTTC
TRBJ2-7 many . TRBV20-1 CSARDWSSGHYEQYF TGCAGTGCTAGAGATTGGTCCTCCGGGCACTACGAGCAGTACTTC
TRBJ2-7 many TRBD2 TRBV12-3/TRBV12-4 CASSTGGFPYEQYF TGTGCCAGCAGCACGGGGGGTTTTCCCTACGAGCAGTACTTC
TRBJ2-2 many . TRBV28 CASTPRRTAGELFF TGTGCCAGCACCCCTAGGCGGACGGCCGGGGAGCTGTTTTTT
TRBJ2-7 . TRBD1 TRBV2 CASSLDRGEQYF TGTGCCAGCAGTCTGGACAGGGGTGAGCAGTACTTC
TRBJ1-3 many . TRBV5-1 CASSKGGSGNTIYF TGCGCCAGCAGCAAAGGGGGATCTGGAAACACCATATATTTT
TRBJ2-2 . . TRBV23-1 CASSHPRRRDNTGELFFF .
TRBJ2-7 many TRBD1 TRBV4-3 CASSQDGTAAYEQYF TGCGCCAGCAGCCAAGATGGGACAGCCGCCTACGAGCAGTACTTC
TRBJ1-5 many . TRBV20-1 CSASQGGSNQPQHF TGCAGTGCTAGCCAAGGGGGAAGCAATCAGCCCCAGCATTTT